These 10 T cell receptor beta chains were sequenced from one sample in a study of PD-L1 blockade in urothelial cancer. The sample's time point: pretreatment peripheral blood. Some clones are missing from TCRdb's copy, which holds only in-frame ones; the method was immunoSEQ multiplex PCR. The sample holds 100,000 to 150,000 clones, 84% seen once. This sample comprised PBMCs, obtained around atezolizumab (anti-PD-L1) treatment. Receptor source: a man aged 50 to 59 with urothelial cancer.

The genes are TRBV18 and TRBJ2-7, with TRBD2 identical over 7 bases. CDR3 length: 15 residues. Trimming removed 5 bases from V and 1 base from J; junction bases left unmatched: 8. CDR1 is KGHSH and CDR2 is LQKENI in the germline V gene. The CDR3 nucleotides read TGTGCCAGCTCAATCGGAGCGGGGATTTCCTACGAGCAGTACTTC. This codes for CASSIGAGISYEQYF.

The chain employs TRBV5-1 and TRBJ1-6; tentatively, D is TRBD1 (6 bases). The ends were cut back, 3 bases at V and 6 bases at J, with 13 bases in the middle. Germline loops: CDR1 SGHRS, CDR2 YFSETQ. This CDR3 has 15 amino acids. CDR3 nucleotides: TGCGCCAGCAGCTCCGACAGGCCGTCTAATTCACCCCTCCACTTT. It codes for CASSSDRPSNSPLHF. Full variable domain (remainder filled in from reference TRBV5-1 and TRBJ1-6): KAGVTQTPRYLIKTRGQQVTLSCSPISGHRSVSWYQQTPGQGLQFLFEYFSETQRNKGNFPGRFSGRQFSNSRSEMNVSTLELGDSALYLCASSSDRPSNSPLHFGNGTRLTVT.

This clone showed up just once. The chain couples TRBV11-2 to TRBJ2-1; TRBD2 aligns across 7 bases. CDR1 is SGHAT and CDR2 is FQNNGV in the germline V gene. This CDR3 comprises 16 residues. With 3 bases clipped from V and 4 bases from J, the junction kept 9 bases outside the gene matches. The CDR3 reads CASSFRLADPYNEQFF. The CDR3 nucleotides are TGTGCCAGCAGCTTTCGTCTAGCGGATCCTTACAATGAGCAGTTCTTC.

CDR3 bases: TGTGCCACCAGCAGAGTTCCCTTCCAAGAGACCCAGTACTTC. This encodes CATSRVPFQETQYF. The chain links TRBV15 to TRBJ2-5; D ambiguous. Germline V lookup: CDR1 LNHNV, CDR2 YYDKDF (reference sequence). Trimming shortened V by 1 base and J by 1 base, and 7 bases separated the two germline ends. This CDR3 spans 14 amino acids.

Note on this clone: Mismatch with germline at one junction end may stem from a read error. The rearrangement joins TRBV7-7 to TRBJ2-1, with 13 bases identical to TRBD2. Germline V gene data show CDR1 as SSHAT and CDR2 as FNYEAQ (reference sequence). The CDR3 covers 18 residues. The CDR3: CASSLGLAGKSSYNEQFF. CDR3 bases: TGTGCTAGCAGCCTGGGACTAGCGGGAAAGAGCTCCTACAATGAGCAGTTCTTC.

DNA of the CDR3: TGTGCCAGCAACGGAGGGGCGGGAAACACCATATATTTT. Amino acids: CASNGGAGNTIYF. The gene calls are TRBV2 and TRBJ1-3; TRBD1 is a possible D gene (5 bases). Per germline, CDR1 SNHLY and CDR2 FYNNEI. The CDR3 sequence is 13 residues long. Trimming removed 7 bases at V and 4 bases at J, with 11 bases between.

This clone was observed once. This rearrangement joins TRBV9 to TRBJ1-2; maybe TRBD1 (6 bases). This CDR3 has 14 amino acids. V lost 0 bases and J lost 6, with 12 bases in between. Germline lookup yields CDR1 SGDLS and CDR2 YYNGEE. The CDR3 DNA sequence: TGTGCCAGCAGCGTAGGTTCAGGGGTCGATGGCTACACCTTC. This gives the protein CASSVGSGVDGYTF.

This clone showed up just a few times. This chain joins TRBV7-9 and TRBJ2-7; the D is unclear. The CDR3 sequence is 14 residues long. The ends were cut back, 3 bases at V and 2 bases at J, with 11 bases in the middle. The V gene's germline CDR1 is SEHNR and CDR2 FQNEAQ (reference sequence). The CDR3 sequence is CASSFGATTYEQYF. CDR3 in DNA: TGTGCCAGCAGCTTTGGAGCGACCACCTACGAGCAGTACTTC.

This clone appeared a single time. As DNA, the CDR3 is TGTGCCAGCAGCTACCGGACTAGCGGCCGATTTTCCAGCTCCTACGAGCAGTACTTC. Translation: CASSYRTSGRFSSSYEQYF. The chain is built from TRBV7-2 and TRBJ2-7, with 10 bases matching TRBD2. V was clipped by 4 bases and J by 0 bases; unmatched bases: 15. CDR1 SGHTA and CDR2 FQGNSA come from the germline V gene. This CDR3 comprises 19 residues.

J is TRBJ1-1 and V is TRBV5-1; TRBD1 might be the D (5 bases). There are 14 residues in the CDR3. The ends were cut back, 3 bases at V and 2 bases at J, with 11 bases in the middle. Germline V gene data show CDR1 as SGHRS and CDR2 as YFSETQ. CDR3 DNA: TGCGCCAGCAGCTCCAGGGAACCCAACACTGAAGCTTTCTTT. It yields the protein CASSSREPNTEAFF.